This T cell receptor (beta chain) was captured by sequencing in a study of CD8+ T cells in alopecia areata. Treatment denoted: oral pan-JAK inhibitor, 5-10 mg twice daily. Following extraction, RNA underwent reverse transcription to cDNA, which served as the sequencing template. Repertoires were generated with immunoSEQ multiplex PCR, while TCRdb's copy carries only in-frame clones and drops some. The sample contains approximately 210,000 clones, roughly 70% of which appear only once. The CDR3 has 15 amino acids. Germline loops: CDR1 SGHTA, CDR2 FQGTGA. On this clone: Relative to the germline gene, one junction end is altered; a read error may explain this.

The receptor was derived from a human donor with alopecia areata. The specimen comprised CD4+ T cells sorted from blood, sampled at week 49, from a patient treated with tofacitinib. The genes are TRBV7-3 and TRBJ2-1; D possibly matches TRBD1 or TRBD2 (5 bases each). CDR3 in DNA: TGTGCCAGCAGCCTAACCGGGACCTCCTACAATGAGCAGTTCTTC. Residues: CASSLTGTSYNEQFF.